This T cell receptor (beta chain) was identified in a study of identical twins. Per germline, CDR1 SGHRS and CDR2 YFSETQ. Trimming shortened V by 5 bases and J by 2 bases, and 10 bases separated the two germline ends. The CDR3 consists of 14 residues. This clonotype came up many times. cDNA molecules carried unique molecular identifiers, and template switching added a universal primer site. TCRdb recomputed calls from the 5' RACE reads with MiXCR, one row per CDR3 protein. The table shows 410,000 or so distinct CDR3 sequences, with 18% occurring only once. The rearrangement links TRBV5-1 to TRBJ2-2; possible D gene TRBD2, 6 bases. The sample taken for sequencing was naive T cells sorted from blood. The receptor's source is a man over 45 in good health. Here the CDR3 reads CASRDYLNTGELFF. The CDR3 DNA is TGCGCCAGCAGGGACTACCTAAACACCGGGGAGCTGTTTTTT. The full variable domain, in which reference TRBV5-1 and TRBJ2-2 provide the parts outside the CDR3, is KAGVTQTPRYLIKTRGQQVTLSCSPISGHRSVSWYQQTPGQGLQFLFEYFSETQRNKGNFPGRFSGRQFSNSRSEMNVSTLELGDSALYLCASRDYLNTGELFFGEGSRLTVL.